This TCR beta chain was captured in a study of cytomegalovirus exposure and HLA in healthy donors. Study in general: Genetic ancestry analysis placed around four fifths of the 350 to 500 donors that were genotyped in the Caucasian-associated cluster.

Trimming took off 5 bases at V and 0 bases at J, with 6 bases between the two ends. The CDR3 totals 13 residues. CDR1 MNHEY and CDR2 SMNVEV come from the germline V gene (reference sequence). The PCR was carried out with 60 Vbeta primers and 13 Jbeta primers. Clones were sequenced by immunoSEQ multiplex PCR, and TCRdb holds only the in-frame ones, with some missing. The sample lists 100,000 to 150,000 clones; more than 60% were seen once. This TCR came from a woman in her forties in good health and CMV-seropositive. The specimen was PBMCs. This sequence joins TRBV27 and TRBJ2-3; D gene uncertain. The CDR3 region has the DNA TGTGCCAGCAGTGGTCTAAGCACAGATACGCAGTATTTT. Its translation: CASSGLSTDTQYF.